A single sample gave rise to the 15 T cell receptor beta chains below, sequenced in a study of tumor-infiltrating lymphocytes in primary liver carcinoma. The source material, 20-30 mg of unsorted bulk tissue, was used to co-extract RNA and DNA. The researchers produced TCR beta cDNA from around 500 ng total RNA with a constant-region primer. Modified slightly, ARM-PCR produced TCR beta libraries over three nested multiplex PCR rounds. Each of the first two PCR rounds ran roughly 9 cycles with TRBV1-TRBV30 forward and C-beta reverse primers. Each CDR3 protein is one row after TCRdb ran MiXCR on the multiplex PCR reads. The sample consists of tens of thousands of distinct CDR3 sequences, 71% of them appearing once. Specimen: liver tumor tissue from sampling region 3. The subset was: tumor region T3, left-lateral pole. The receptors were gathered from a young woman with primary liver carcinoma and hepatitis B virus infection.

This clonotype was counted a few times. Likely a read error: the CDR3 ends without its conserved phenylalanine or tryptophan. The CDR3 DNA follows: TGTGCCAGCGGATTAATTACAGGTTCGGGAAACACCATATATTCT. Its protein is CASGLITGSGNTIYS. The chain couples TRBV11-3 to TRBJ1-3, with a tentative D call TRBD1 (5 bases). CDR3 length equals 15 residues. V was shortened by 8 bases and J by 4 bases, with 18 bases between the two germline ends. In germline, CDR1 is SGHNT, CDR2 YENEEA.

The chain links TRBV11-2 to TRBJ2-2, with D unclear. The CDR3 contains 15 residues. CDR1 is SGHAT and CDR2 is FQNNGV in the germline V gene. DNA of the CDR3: TGTGTCAACAGCCCTTCACAAGGACCGACCGGGGAGCTGTTTTTT. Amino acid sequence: CVNSPSQGPTGELFF.

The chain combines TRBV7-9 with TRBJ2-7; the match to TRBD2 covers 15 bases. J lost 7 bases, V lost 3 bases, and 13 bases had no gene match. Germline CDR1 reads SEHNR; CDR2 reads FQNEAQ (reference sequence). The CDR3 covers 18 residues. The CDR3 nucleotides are TGTGCCAGCAGCTTCCCGGGACTAGCGGGAGGCACGGTCTATGAGCAGTACTTC. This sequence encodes CASSFPGLAGGTVYEQYF.

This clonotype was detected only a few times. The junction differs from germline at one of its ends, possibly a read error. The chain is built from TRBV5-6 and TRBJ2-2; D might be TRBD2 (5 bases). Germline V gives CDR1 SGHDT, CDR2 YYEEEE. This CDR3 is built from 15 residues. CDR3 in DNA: TGTGCCAGCCGCTTGCGGTTCTCTAACACCGGGGAGCTAGTTTTT. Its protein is CASRLRFSNTGELVF.

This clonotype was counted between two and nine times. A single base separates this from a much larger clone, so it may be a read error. The CDR3 DNA reads TGTGCCAGTAGGAGGAACAGGGCAGATATGCAGTATTTT. This gives the protein CASRRNRADMQYF. The chain uses TRBV11-2 and TRBJ2-3, with D perhaps matching TRBD1 (6 bases). Looked up from germline, CDR1 is SGHAT and CDR2 is FQNNGV. CDR3 length equals 13 residues.

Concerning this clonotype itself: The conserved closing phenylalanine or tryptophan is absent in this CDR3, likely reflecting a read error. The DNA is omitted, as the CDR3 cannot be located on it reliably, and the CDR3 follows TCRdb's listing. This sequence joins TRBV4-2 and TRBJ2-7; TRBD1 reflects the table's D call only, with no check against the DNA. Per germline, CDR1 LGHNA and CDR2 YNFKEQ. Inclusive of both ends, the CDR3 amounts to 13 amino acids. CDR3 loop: CASSRDRGYEQYY.

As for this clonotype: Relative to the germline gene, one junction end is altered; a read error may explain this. CDR3 sequence reads: CTSSQDSGTGRNEQFF. For the CDR3, the DNA is TGCACCAGCAGCCAAGACTCGGGGACAGGGAGGAATGAGCAATTCTTC. J is TRBJ2-1 and V is TRBV4-3; the match to TRBD1 covers 9 bases. Germline V gene lookup returns CDR1 LGHNA and CDR2 YSLEER. The CDR3 length is 16 residues.

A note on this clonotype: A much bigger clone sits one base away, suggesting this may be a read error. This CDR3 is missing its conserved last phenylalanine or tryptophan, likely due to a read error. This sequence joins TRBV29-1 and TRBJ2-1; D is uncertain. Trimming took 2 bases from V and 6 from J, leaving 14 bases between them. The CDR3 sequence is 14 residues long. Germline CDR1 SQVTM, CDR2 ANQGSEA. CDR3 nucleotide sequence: TGCAGCGTTGAACCGGCAGGATCCGGCAATGAGCAGTTCTGC. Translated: CSVEPAGSGNEQFC.

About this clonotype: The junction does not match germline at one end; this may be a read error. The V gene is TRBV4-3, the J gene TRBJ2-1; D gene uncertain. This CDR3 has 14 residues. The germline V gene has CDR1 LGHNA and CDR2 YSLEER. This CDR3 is CASRHTELVNEQFF. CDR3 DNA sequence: TGTGCCAGCAGACACACAGAGTTAGTCAATGAGCAGTTCTTC.

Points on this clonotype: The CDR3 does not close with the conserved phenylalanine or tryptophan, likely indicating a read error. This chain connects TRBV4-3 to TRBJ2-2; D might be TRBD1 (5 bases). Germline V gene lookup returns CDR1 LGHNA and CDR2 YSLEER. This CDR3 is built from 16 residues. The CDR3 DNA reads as TGCGTCAGCAGCCAAGGGGCGGAGACCCTCACCGGGGAGCTGTTTCTT. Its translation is CVSSQGAETLTGELFL.

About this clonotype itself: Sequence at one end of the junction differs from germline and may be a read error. CDR3 sequence reads: CVSSLDREGNIEYF. The CDR3 DNA reads as TGTGTCAGCAGCTTAGATCGAGAGGGAAACATTGAGTACTTC. This chain connects TRBV11-2 to TRBJ2-4; a weak D match, TRBD2 (5 bases). Germline V CDR1 and CDR2: SGHAT, FQNNGV. The CDR3 is made up of 14 amino acids.

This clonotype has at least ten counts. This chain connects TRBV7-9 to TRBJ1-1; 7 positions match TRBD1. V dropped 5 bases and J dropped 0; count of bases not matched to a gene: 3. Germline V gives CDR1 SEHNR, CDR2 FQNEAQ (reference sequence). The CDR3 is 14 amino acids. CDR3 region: CASSPDRLNTEAFF. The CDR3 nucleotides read TGTGCCAGCAGCCCGGACAGGTTGAACACTGAAGCTTTCTTT.

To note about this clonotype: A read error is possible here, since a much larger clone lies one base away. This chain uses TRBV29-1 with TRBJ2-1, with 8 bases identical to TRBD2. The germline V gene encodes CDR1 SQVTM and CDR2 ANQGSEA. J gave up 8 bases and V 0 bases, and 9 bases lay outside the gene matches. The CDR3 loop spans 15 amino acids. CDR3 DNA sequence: TGCAGCGTTGAAGATAGTAGCGGGATACTGGATGAGCAGTTCTTC. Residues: CSVEDSSGILDEQFF.

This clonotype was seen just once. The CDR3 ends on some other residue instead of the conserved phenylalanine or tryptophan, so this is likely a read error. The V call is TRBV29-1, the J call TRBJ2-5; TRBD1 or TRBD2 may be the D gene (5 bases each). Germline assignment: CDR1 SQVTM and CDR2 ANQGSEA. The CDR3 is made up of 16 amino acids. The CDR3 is CSVEASRLGVQETQYS. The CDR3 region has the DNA TGCAGCGTCGAAGCCTCCCGGTTGGGGGTCCAAGAGACCCAGTACTCC.

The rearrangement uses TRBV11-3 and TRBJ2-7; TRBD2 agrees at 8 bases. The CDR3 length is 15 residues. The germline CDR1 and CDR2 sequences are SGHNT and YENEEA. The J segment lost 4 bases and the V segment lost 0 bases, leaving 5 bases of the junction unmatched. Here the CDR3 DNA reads TGTGCCAGCAGCTTAGATGGTAGCGGGACTTACGAGCAGTACTTC. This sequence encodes CASSLDGSGTYEQYF.